This passage covers 25 T cell receptor beta chains from one sample sequenced in a study of response to subunit inactivated influenza vaccine. TCRdb called the RT-PCR reads again in MiXCR, with one record for every CDR3 protein. The repertoire holds 530,000 or so distinct CDR3 sequences, with over 25% as singletons. Here the sequenced sample was CD4+ T cells sorted from PBMCs, taken 4 to 6 days after vaccination. The source is a man over 45 who received an inactivated influenza vaccine.

This clonotype was seen more than once but under ten times. V usage is TRBV5-1 and J usage is TRBJ2-5; D is unresolved. The CDR3 covers 11 residues. Germline V gene sequence: CDR1 SGHRS, CDR2 YFSETQ. V was clipped by 7 bases and J by 4 bases, with 8 bases between them. The DNA for the CDR3 is TGCGCCAGCTTGGGTGGAGAGACCCAGTACTTC. It translates to CASLGGETQYF. The full variable domain, in which reference TRBV5-1 and TRBJ2-5 provide the parts outside the CDR3, is KAGVTQTPRYLIKTRGQQVTLSCSPISGHRSVSWYQQTPGQGLQFLFEYFSETQRNKGNFPGRFSGRQFSNSRSEMNVSTLELGDSALYLCASLGGETQYFGPGTRLLVL.

V and J are TRBV28 and TRBJ2-1; TRBD1 aligns across 11 bases. CDR1 is MDHEN and CDR2 is SYDVKM in the germline V gene. This CDR3 is 17 amino acids long. Unmatched junction bases numbered 5, after V lost 2 bases and J lost 2 bases. DNA for the CDR3: TGTGCCAGCAGTTTACCCCGGGACAGGGGGACCTACAATGAGCAGTTCTTC. Translation gives CASSLPRDRGTYNEQFF. The full variable domain, its missing parts supplied by reference TRBV28 and TRBJ2-1, is DVKVTQSSRYLVKRTGEKVFLECVQDMDHENMFWYRQDPGLGLRLIYFSYDVKMKEKGDIPEGYSVSREKKERFSLILESASTNQTSMYLCASSLPRDRGTYNEQFFGPGTRLTVL.

A few counts support this clonotype. The chain couples TRBV7-2 to TRBJ2-5; 7 bases agree with TRBD2. Looked up from germline, CDR1 is SGHTA and CDR2 is FQGNSA. The CDR3 extends over 15 amino acids. With V trimmed by 3 bases and J by 1 base, 5 bases remained unmatched. CDR3 coding DNA: TGTGCCAGCAGCTTCACCGGACTAGGCCAAGAGACCCAGTACTTC. It encodes CASSFTGLGQETQYF.

The chain employs TRBV6-1 and TRBJ2-2, with 9 bases matching TRBD1. V lost 6 bases to trimming and J lost 5 bases; unmatched junction nucleotides: 4. This CDR3 has 14 amino acids. CDR1 MNHNS and CDR2 SASEGT come from the germline V gene. The CDR3 is CASRKGQGTGELFF. CDR3 nucleotide sequence: TGTGCCAGCAGAAAAGGACAGGGGACCGGGGAGCTGTTTTTT.

This clonotype was counted only a few times. The V and J genes are TRBV6-1 and TRBJ2-7; TRBD1 might be the D (6 bases). Germline V CDR1 and CDR2: MNHNS, SASEGT. There are 13 residues in the CDR3. V was cut by 2 bases and J by 3 bases, with 8 bases left in between. CDR3 in amino acids: CASSERQDYEQYF. In DNA form, the CDR3 reads TGTGCCAGCAGTGAACGACAGGACTACGAGCAGTACTTC.

The chain's CDR3 is CASSRVRGMGTGELFF. The CDR3 coding sequence is TGTGCCAGTAGTCGGGTCAGGGGGATGGGCACCGGGGAGCTGTTTTTT. The chain uses TRBV19 and TRBJ2-2, with 7 bases lining up with TRBD1. This CDR3 is built from 16 residues. Looked up from germline, CDR1 is LNHDA and CDR2 is SQIVND (reference sequence). The trim removed 5 bases at V and 4 bases at J, leaving 10 bases unmatched.

This clonotype was seen more than once but under ten times. The chain is built from TRBV6-1 and TRBJ2-1, with D maybe TRBD1 (5 bases). CDR3 length equals 16 residues. Germline values: CDR1 MNHNS, CDR2 SASEGT. Trimming left V 4 bases short and J 4 bases short, with 17 bases between. The CDR3 sequence is CASSVPARVTYNEQFF. CDR3 DNA sequence: TGTGCCAGCAGTGTCCCCGCCAGGGTAACTTACAATGAGCAGTTCTTC.

This clonotype has a handful of counts. This sequence joins TRBV29-1 and TRBJ2-7; D possibly corresponds to TRBD1 (5 bases). From germline, CDR1 is SQVTM and CDR2 ANQGSEA. The CDR3 totals 11 residues. Trimming shortened V by 6 bases and J by 7 bases, and 13 bases separated the two germline ends. Here the CDR3 DNA reads TGCAGCGTCTCTCAGGGATTGGAGCAGTACTTC. Translated, it gives CSVSQGLEQYF.

A few counts support this clonotype. The rearrangement joins TRBV12-3 or TRBV12-4 to TRBJ2-2; perhaps D is TRBD1 or TRBD2 (5 bases each). CDR3 length equals 14 residues. Trimming took 5 bases from V and 3 from J, leaving 10 bases between them. This CDR3 reads CASSLGAYTGELFF. DNA of the CDR3: TGTGCCAGCAGTCTCGGGGCTTACACCGGGGAGCTGTTTTTT.

This clonotype was seen only a few times. V usage is TRBV4-2 and J usage is TRBJ2-2; D remains unclear. The CDR3 runs to 14 residues. The V gene lost 7 bases and the J gene lost 2 bases, with 11 bases spanning the gap. Germline CDR1 LGHNA, CDR2 YNFKEQ. CDR3 loop: CASTTQLNTGELFF. The DNA for the CDR3 is TGTGCCAGCACCACCCAACTAAACACCGGGGAGCTGTTTTTT.

This chain joins TRBV25-1 and TRBJ2-7; D is uncertain. The CDR3 consists of 13 residues. The V gene's germline CDR1 is MGHDK and CDR2 SYGVNS. V lost 1 base and J lost 2, with 6 bases in between. CDR3 sequence reads: CASSESPTYEQYF. DNA for the CDR3: TGTGCCAGCAGTGAATCGCCGACCTACGAGCAGTACTTC.

This clonotype was counted a few times. The J gene is TRBJ2-7, the V gene TRBV5-1; D is possibly TRBD1 (6 bases). Germline V gives CDR1 SGHRS, CDR2 YFSETQ. The CDR3 contains 15 residues. V lost 0 bases and J 3 bases, leaving 13 bases between the germline ends. DNA of the CDR3: TGCGCCAGCAGCTTGGCCCCAGGGGAATTCTACGAGCAGTACTTC. Translated: CASSLAPGEFYEQYF.

This clonotype was observed a few times. V is TRBV6-2 or TRBV6-3 and J is TRBJ2-4; unclear D gene. Germline lookup yields CDR1 MNHEY and CDR2 SVGEGT. Trimming took 2 bases from V and 3 from J, leaving 5 bases between them. The CDR3 loop spans 13 amino acids. The CDR3 bases are TGTGCCAGCAGTTACGGGCTCAAAAACATTCAGTACTTC. This encodes CASSYGLKNIQYF.

This clonotype was seen more than once but under ten times. This chain uses TRBV25-1 with TRBJ2-7; D is undetermined. The length of the CDR3 is 15 residues. CDR1 is MGHDK and CDR2 is SYGVNS in the germline V gene. With 1 base removed from V and 2 bases from J, the gap between germline ends came to 12 bases. DNA of the CDR3: TGTGCCAGCAGTGAATCTGGAATTACCCCCTACGAGCAGTACTTC. It is translated as CASSESGITPYEQYF.

Only a few counts were recorded for this clonotype. This chain uses TRBV9 with TRBJ2-5; 7 bases align to TRBD1. The CDR3 extends over 14 amino acids. Unmatched junction bases numbered 4, after V lost 0 bases and J lost 5 bases. Per germline, CDR1 SGDLS and CDR2 YYNGEE. The CDR3 protein is CASSVGQGYETQYF. As DNA, the CDR3 is TGTGCCAGCAGCGTAGGACAGGGTTACGAGACCCAGTACTTC.

This clonotype has only one observation. J is TRBJ2-4 and V is TRBV25-1; D is uncertain. CDR3 length: 14 amino acids. The V gene's germline CDR1 is MGHDK and CDR2 SYGVNS. Trimming cost V 4 bases and J 1 base, with 8 bases left between them. CDR3 DNA: TGTGCCAGCAGTGGGACGAGGGCCAAAAACATTCAGTACTTC. Its protein is CASSGTRAKNIQYF.

CDR3 amino acids: CSVPTRGPNEQFF. Written as DNA, the CDR3 is TGCAGTGTTCCTACACGGGGACCCAATGAGCAGTTCTTC. The chain is built from TRBV20-1 and TRBJ2-1; either TRBD1 or TRBD2 may fit D (5 bases each). Between the trimmed V and J ends, which lost 7 bases and 6 bases, there was a span of 16 bases. The CDR3 sequence is 13 residues long. The germline V gene has CDR1 DFQATT and CDR2 SNEGSKA (reference sequence).

This clonotype was seen only a few times. The V and J genes are TRBV2 and TRBJ2-2, with 10 bases aligning to TRBD1. V gave up 4 bases and J gave up 6 bases; unmatched junction bases: 5. CDR1 is SNHLY, CDR2 FYNNEI, per germline. The CDR3 contains 15 residues. DNA of the CDR3: TGTGCCAGCAGTGTGACAGGGGGCGCGTCCGGGGAGCTGTTTTTT. This encodes CASSVTGGASGELFF.

The V call is TRBV11-3, the J call TRBJ2-1; TRBD2 matches 9 bases. CDR1 and CDR2 from the germline V gene are SGHNT and YENEEA. This CDR3 region has 13 residues. Trimming took 5 bases from V and 14 from J; bases not matched to a gene: 10. CDR3 in amino acids: CASSRSGSSVEFF. In nucleotides, the CDR3 is TGTGCCAGCAGCCGTAGCGGGAGCTCGGTGGAGTTCTTC.

This clonotype was seen more than once but under ten times. The CDR3 nucleotides are TGTGCCAGCAGCCCCCACGGTCAGGGCACAGATACGCAGTATTTT. This encodes CASSPHGQGTDTQYF. The chain carries TRBV4-2 and TRBJ2-3; D remains unclear. Germline lookup yields CDR1 LGHNA and CDR2 YNFKEQ. CDR3 length equals 15 residues. V lost 4 bases and J 1 base, leaving 12 bases between the germline ends.

This clonotype appeared many times. The chain recombines TRBV5-1 with TRBJ2-3; TRBD1 aligns across 7 bases. The CDR3 runs 13 residues. The ends lost 7 bases at V and 2 bases at J; junction bases unmatched: 4. Germline CDR1 and CDR2: SGHRS and YFSETQ. The CDR3 is CASRQGITDTQYF. The CDR3 DNA sequence: TGCGCCAGCCGACAGGGAATCACAGATACGCAGTATTTT.

The genes are TRBV4-3 and TRBJ1-5; D is unclear. CDR3 length equals 15 residues. Between the trimmed V and J ends, which lost 2 bases and 3 bases, there was a span of 11 bases. The germline V gene has CDR1 LGHNA and CDR2 YSLEER. The CDR3 spells CASSQSKRHNQPQHF. The CDR3 DNA reads TGCGCCAGCAGCCAAAGTAAACGGCACAATCAGCCCCAGCATTTT.

This clonotype was observed a handful of times. This chain connects TRBV10-3 to TRBJ1-2; 8 bases agree with TRBD1. Germline V CDR1 and CDR2: ENHRY, SYGVKD. The CDR3 spans 13 residues. V lost 11 bases, J lost 4 bases, and 9 bases stayed unmatched. The DNA for the CDR3 is TGTGCCGCCACTAAGGACAGGGCCTATGGCTACACCTTC. This encodes CAATKDRAYGYTF.

Comments on this clonotype: Mismatch with germline at one junction end may stem from a read error. V is TRBV6-9 and J is TRBJ2-7; 7 positions agree with TRBD2. This CDR3 spans 21 amino acids. CDR1 and CDR2 from the germline V gene are MNHGY and SVAAGI. CDR3 bases: TGTGCGAGCACTTCGGCTGTGGGGGAGGGCTGCTTCAACCGACCTTCCTACGAGCAGTACTTC. Translating it yields CASTSAVGEGCFNRPSYEQYF.

This chain joins TRBV29-1 and TRBJ2-2, with 9 nucleotides matching TRBD1. The J segment lost 2 bases and the V segment lost 7 bases, leaving 8 bases of the junction unmatched. CDR1 SQVTM and CDR2 ANQGSEA come from the germline V gene. The CDR3 contains 15 residues. The CDR3 region has the DNA TGCAGCGCTGTCCGGGACAGGGTAAACACCGGGGAGCTGTTTTTT. It specifies CSAVRDRVNTGELFF.